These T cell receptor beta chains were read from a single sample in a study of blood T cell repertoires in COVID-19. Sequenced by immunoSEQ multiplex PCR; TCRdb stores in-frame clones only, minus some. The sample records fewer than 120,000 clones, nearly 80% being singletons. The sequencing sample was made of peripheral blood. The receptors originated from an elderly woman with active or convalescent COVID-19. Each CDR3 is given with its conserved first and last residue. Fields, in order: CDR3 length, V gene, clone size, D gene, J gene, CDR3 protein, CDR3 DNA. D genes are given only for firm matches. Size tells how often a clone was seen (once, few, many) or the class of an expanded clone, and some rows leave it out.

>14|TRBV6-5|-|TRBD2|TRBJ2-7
CASVASGRAGEQYF
TGTGCCAGCGTCGCTAGCGGGAGGGCTGGAGAGCAGTACTTC
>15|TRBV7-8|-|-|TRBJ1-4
CASSLTAHTGEKLFF
TGTGCCAGCAGCTTAACAGCCCACACGGGAGAAAAACTGTTTTTT
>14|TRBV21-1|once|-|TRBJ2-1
CAVFRDSPHNEQFF
TGTGCCGTTTTCCGGGACAGCCCCCATAATGAGCAGTTCTTC
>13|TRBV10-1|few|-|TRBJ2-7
CASSETRLGRAYF
TGCGCCAGCAGTGAGACCCGACTAGGTAGGGCGTACTTC
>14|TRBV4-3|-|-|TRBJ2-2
CASSLQTNTGELFF
TGCGCCAGCAGCCTTCAGACGAACACCGGGGAGCTGTTTTTT
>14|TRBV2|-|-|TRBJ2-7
CASSAGGYSYEQYF
TGTGCCAGCAGCGCCGGGGGATACTCCTACGAGCAGTACTTC
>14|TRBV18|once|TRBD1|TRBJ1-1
CASSPRTGVTEAFF
TGTGCCAGCTCACCCCGGACAGGGGTGACTGAAGCTTTCTTT
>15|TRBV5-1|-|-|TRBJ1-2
CASSLVLGYNYGYTF
TGCGCCAGCAGCTTGGTCCTAGGATACAACTATGGCTACACCTTC
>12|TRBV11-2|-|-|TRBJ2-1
CASSFALSEQFF
TGTGCCAGCAGCTTTGCTCTTAGTGAGCAGTTCTTC
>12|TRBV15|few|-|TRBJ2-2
CATRRDTGELFF
TGTGCCACCCGGCGGGACACCGGGGAGCTGTTTTTT
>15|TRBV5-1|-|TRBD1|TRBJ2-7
CASSFRDRGRYEQYF
TGCGCCAGCAGCTTCCGGGACAGGGGACGGTACGAGCAGTACTTC
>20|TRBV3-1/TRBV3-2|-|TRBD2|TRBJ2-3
CASSQEDGTSDHLEGDTQYF
TGTGCCAGCAGCCAAGAGGACGGGACTAGCGATCATCTGGAAGGAGATACGCAGTATTTT
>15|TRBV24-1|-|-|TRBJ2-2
CATSSVTPNTGELFF
TGTGCCACCAGTTCAGTGACTCCGAACACCGGGGAGCTGTTTTTT
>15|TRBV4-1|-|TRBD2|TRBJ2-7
CASSQASGKMGEQYF
TGCGCCAGCAGCCAGGCTAGCGGGAAAATGGGCGAGCAGTACTTC
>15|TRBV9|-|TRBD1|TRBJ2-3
CASSSGTGTGGTQYF
TGTGCCAGCAGCTCCGGGACAGGGACCGGGGGTACGCAGTATTTT
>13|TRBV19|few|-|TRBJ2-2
CASSIAVDGELFF
TGTGCCAGTAGTATCGCCGTAGATGGGGAGCTGTTTTTT
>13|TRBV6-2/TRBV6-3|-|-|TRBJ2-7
CASSLDPAYEQYF
TGTGCCAGCAGTTTAGATCCCGCCTACGAGCAGTACTTC
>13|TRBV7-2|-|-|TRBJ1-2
CASSLQPNYGYTF
TGTGCCAGCAGCCTACAGCCAAACTATGGCTACACCTTC
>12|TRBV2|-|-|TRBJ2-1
CASSPIYNEQFF
TGTGCCAGCAGTCCAATCTACAATGAGCAGTTCTTC
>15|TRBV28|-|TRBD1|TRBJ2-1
CASSPGGSSYNEQFF
TGTGCCAGCAGTCCAGGGGGCTCTTCCTACAATGAGCAGTTCTTC
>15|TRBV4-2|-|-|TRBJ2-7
CASSQDLGSSYEQYF
TGTGCCAGCAGCCAAGATTTAGGGAGCTCCTACGAGCAGTACTTC
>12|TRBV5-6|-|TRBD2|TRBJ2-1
CASSPGRIEQFF
TGTGCCAGCAGCCCCGGGAGGATTGAGCAGTTCTTC
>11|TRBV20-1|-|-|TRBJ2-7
CSASALYEQYF
TGCAGTGCTAGTGCACTCTACGAGCAGTACTTC
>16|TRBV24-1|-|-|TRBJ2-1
CATSDFFQSSYNEQFF
TGTGCCACCAGTGATTTTTTCCAGTCCTCCTACAATGAGCAGTTCTTC
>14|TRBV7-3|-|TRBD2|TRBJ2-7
CASRPTSGSGEQYF
TGTGCCAGCAGACCAACTAGCGGGAGTGGCGAGCAGTACTTC
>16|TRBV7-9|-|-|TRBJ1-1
CASSRNFGTPNTEAFF
TGTGCCAGCAGCCGGAACTTCGGGACACCAAACACTGAAGCTTTCTTT
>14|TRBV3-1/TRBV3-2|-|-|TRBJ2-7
CASSPRLVSYEQYF
TGTGCCAGCAGCCCGCGACTAGTATCCTACGAGCAGTACTTC
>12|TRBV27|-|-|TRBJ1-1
CASPGTYTEAFF
TGTGCCAGCCCGGGAACGTACACTGAAGCTTTCTTT
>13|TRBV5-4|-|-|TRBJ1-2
CASSLGQPYGYTF
TGTGCCAGCAGCTTGGGACAGCCTTATGGCTACACCTTC
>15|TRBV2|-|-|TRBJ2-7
CASSTTAGRWGEQYF
TGTGCCAGCAGCACCACCGCGGGGAGGTGGGGCGAGCAGTACTTC
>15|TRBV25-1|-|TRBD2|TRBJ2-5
CASSDPGLAGETQYF
TGTGCCAGCAGTGACCCGGGACTAGCTGGGGAGACCCAGTACTTC
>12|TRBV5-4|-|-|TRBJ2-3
CASNPGTDTQYF
TGTGCCAGCAACCCAGGCACAGATACGCAGTATTTT
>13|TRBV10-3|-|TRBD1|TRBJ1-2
CAINGQGWDGYTF
TGTGCCATCAATGGACAGGGTTGGGATGGCTACACCTTC
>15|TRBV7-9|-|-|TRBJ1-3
CASSSPRGSGNTIYF
TGTGCCAGCAGCTCGCCCAGGGGTTCTGGAAACACCATATATTTT
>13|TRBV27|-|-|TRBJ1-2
CASSLNRMNGYTF
TGTGCCAGCAGTTTGAACAGGATGAATGGCTACACCTTC
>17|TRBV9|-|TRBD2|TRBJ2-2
CASSARASGSYTGELFF
TGTGCCAGCAGCGCCCGTGCTAGCGGGAGCTACACCGGGGAGCTGTTTTTT
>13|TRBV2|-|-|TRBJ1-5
CASSSRAPQPQHF
TGTGCCAGCAGTAGCAGGGCGCCGCAGCCCCAGCATTTT
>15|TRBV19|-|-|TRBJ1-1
CASSRGRGPPNEAFF
TGTGCCAGTAGTAGGGGAAGGGGCCCGCCTAATGAAGCTTTCTTT
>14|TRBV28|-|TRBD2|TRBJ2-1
CATTPSGRYNEQFF
TGTGCCACCACCCCCAGCGGGAGGTACAATGAGCAGTTCTTC
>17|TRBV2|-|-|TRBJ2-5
CASSEALAGKYQETQYF
TGTGCCAGCAGTGAAGCGCTGGCAGGGAAGTACCAAGAGACCCAGTACTTC